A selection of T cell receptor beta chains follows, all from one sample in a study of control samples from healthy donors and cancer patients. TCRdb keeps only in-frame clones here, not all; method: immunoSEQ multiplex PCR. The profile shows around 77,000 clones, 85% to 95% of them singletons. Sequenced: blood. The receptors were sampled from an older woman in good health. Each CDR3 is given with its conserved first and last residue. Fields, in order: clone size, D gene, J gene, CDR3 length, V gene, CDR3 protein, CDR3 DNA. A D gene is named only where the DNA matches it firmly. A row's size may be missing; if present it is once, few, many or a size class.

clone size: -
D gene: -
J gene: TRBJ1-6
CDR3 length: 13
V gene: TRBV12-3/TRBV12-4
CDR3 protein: CASSLRGGSPLHF
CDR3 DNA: TGTGCCAGCAGTTTAAGGGGGGGGTCACCCCTCCACTTT

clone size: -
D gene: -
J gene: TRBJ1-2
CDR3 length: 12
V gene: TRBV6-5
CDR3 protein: CASSYGAYGYTF
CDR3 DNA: TGTGCCAGCAGTTACGGAGCCTATGGCTACACCTTC

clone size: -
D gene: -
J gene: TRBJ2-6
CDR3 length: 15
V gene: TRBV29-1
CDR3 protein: CSVEAWGTGANVLTF
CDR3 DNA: TGCAGCGTTGAGGCTTGGGGCACTGGGGCCAACGTCCTGACTTTC

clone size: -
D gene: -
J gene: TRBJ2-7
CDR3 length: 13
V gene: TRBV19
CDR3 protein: CASSTIPPFEQYF
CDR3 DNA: TGTGCCAGTAGTACCATCCCACCCTTCGAGCAGTACTTC

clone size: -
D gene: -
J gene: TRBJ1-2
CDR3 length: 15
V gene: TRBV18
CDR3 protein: CASSPETGNFYGYTF
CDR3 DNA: TGTGCCAGCTCACCAGAGACAGGCAACTTCTATGGCTACACCTTC

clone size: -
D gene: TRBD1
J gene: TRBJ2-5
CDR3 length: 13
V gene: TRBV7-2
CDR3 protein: CASSLAGGETQYF
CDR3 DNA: TGTGCCAGCAGCTTAGCAGGGGGCGAGACCCAGTACTTC

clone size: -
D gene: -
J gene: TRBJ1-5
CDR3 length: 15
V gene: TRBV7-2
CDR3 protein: CASSLVGGGNQPQHF
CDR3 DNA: TGTGCCAGCAGCTTAGTGGGCGGGGGAAATCAGCCCCAGCATTTT

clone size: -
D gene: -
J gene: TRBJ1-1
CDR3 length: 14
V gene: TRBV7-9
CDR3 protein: CASSFTSVNTEAFF
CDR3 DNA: TGTGCCAGCAGCTTCACCTCGGTGAACACTGAAGCTTTCTTT

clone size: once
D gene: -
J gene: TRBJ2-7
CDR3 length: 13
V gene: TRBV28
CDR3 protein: CASRWDTNREQYF
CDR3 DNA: TGTGCCAGCAGGTGGGATACCAACAGGGAGCAGTACTTC

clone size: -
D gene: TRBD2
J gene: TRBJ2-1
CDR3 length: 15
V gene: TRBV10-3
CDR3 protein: CAISPLAASYNEQFF
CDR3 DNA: TGTGCCATCAGCCCACTAGCGGCATCCTACAATGAGCAGTTCTTC

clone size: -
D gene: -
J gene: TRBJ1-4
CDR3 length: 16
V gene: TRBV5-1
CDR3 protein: CASSLGNDIPSEKLFF
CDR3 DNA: TGCGCCAGCAGCTTGGGAAACGATATACCCAGTGAAAAACTGTTTTTT

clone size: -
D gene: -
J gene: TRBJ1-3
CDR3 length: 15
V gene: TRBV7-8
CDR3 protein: CASRQNRVSGNTIYF
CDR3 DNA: TGTGCCAGCAGACAAAACAGGGTCTCTGGAAACACCATATATTTT

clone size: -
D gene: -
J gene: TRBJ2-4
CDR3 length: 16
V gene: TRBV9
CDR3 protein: CASSVDSEIAKNIQYF
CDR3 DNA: TGTGCCAGCAGCGTAGACTCCGAGATAGCCAAAAACATTCAGTACTTC

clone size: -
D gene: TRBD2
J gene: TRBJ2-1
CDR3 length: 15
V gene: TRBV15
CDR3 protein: CATSPDTSVYNEQFF
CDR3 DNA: TGTGCCACCAGCCCTGATACTAGCGTCTACAATGAGCAGTTCTTC

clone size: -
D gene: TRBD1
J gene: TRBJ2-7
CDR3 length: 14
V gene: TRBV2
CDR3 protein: CASSDRGQDYEQYF
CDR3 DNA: TGTGCCAGCAGTGACCGGGGACAGGACTACGAGCAGTACTTC

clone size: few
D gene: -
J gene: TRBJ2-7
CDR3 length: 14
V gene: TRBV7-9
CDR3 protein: CASSRETGSSEQYF
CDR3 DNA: TGTGCCAGCAGCCGTGAAACTGGGAGTTCCGAGCAGTACTTC

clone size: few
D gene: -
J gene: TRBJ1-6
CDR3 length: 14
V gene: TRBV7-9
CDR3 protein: CASSWTAKGSPLHF
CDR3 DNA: TGTGCCAGCAGCTGGACAGCCAAGGGGTCACCCCTCCACTTT

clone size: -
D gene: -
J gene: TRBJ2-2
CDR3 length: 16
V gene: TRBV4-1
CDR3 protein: CASSQGSGTNTGELFF
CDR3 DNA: TGCGCCAGCAGCCAAGGGTCAGGGACGAACACCGGGGAGCTGTTTTTT

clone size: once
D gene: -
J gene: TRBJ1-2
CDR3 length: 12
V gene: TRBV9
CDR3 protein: CASSFEGYGYTF
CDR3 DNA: TGTGCCAGCAGCTTCGAGGGGTATGGCTACACCTTC

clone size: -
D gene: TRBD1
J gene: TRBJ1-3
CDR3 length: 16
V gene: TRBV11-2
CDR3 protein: CASSLVAGGFGNTIYF
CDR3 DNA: TGTGCCAGCAGCTTAGTGGCAGGGGGCTTCGGAAACACCATATATTTT

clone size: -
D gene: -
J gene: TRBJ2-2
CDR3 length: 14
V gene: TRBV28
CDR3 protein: CATALTQNTGELFF
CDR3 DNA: TGTGCCACCGCCCTAACCCAGAACACCGGGGAGCTGTTTTTT

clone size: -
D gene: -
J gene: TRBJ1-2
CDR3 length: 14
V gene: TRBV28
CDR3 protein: CASSSSGRHYGYTF
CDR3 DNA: TGTGCCAGCAGTTCCTCTGGGCGCCACTATGGCTACACCTTC

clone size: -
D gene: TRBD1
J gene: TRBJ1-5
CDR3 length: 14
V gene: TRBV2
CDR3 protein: CASRTGGGNQPQHF
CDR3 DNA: TGTGCCAGCAGGACAGGGGGAGGCAATCAGCCCCAGCATTTT

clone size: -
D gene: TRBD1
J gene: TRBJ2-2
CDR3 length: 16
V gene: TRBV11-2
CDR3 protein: CASREQGDIRTGELFF
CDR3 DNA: TGTGCCAGCAGAGAACAGGGGGACATTAGGACCGGGGAGCTGTTTTTT

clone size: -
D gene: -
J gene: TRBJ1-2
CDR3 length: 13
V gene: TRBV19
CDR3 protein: CASSMRPTEGYTF
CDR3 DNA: TGTGCCAGTAGTATGAGGCCTACCGAGGGCTACACCTTC

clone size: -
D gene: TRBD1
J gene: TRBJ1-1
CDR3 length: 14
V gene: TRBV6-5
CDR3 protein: CASRRQGEGTEAFF
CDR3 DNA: TGTGCCAGCAGGAGACAGGGGGAAGGAACTGAAGCTTTCTTT

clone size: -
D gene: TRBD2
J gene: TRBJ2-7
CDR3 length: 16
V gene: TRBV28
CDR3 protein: CASSLGTSGRDYEQYF
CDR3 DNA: TGTGCCAGCAGTCTCGGGACTAGCGGGAGAGACTACGAGCAGTACTTC

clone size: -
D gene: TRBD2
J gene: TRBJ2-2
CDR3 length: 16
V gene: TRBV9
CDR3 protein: CASSLGPAGGPGELFF
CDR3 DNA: TGTGCCAGCAGCCTAGGGCCAGCGGGAGGGCCCGGAGAGCTGTTTTTT

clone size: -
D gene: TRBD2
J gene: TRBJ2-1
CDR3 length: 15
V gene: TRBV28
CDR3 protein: CASIPSGSSYNEQFF
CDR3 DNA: TGTGCCAGCATCCCTAGCGGCAGCTCCTACAATGAGCAGTTCTTC

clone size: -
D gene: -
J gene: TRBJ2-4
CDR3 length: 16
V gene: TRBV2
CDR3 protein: CASSEWQTLAKNIQYF
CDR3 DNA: TGTGCCAGCAGTGAGTGGCAGACTCTAGCCAAAAACATTCAGTACTTC

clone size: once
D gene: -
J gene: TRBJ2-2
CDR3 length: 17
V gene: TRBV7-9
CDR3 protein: CASSRIVDSGTPGELFF
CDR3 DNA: TGTGCCAGCAGCCGAATAGTGGACAGTGGTACCCCCGGGGAGCTGTTTTTT

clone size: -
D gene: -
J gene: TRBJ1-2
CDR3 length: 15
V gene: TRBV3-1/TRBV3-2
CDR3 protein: CASSPQTGTNYGYTF
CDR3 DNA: TGTGCCAGCAGCCCCCAGACAGGTACTAACTATGGCTACACCTTC

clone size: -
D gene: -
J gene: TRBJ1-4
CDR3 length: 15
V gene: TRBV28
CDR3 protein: CASTVVAGRREKLFF
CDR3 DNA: TGTGCCAGCACTGTCGTTGCGGGGCGCAGGGAAAAACTGTTTTTT

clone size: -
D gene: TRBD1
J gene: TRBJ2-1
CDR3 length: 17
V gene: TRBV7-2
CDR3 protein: CASSRLQTGAGGNEQFF
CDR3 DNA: TGTGCCAGCAGCAGACTTCAAACAGGGGCCGGAGGCAATGAGCAGTTCTTC

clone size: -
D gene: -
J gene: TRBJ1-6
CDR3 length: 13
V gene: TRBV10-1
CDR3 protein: CASSDISNSPLHF
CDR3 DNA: TGCGCCAGCAGTGACATTTCTAATTCACCCCTCCACTTT

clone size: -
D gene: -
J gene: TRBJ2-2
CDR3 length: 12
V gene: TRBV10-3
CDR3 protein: CAISTNTGELFF
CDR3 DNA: TGTGCCATCAGCACGAACACCGGGGAGCTGTTTTTT

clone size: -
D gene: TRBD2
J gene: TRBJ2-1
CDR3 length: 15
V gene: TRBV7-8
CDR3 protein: CASSRDYGSYNEQFF
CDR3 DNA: TGTGCCAGCAGCCGGGACTATGGCTCCTACAATGAGCAGTTCTTC

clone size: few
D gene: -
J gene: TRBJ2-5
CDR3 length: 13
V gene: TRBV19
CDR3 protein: CASSGSGGETQYF
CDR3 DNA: TGTGCCAGTAGTGGATCGGGGGGCGAGACCCAGTACTTC

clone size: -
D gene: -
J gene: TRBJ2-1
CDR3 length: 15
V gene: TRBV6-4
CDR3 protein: CASSEPQKLHNEQFF
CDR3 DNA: TGTGCCAGCAGTGAGCCGCAAAAACTTCACAATGAGCAGTTCTTC

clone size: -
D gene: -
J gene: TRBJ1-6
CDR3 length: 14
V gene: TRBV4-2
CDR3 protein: CASSHRDVNSPLHF
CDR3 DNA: TGTGCCAGCAGCCACCGGGACGTTAATTCACCCCTCCACTTT

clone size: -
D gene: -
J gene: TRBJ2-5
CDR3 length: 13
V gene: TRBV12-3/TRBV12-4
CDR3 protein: CASSLAEIETQYF
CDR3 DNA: TGTGCCAGCAGTTTAGCGGAAATAGAGACCCAGTACTTC